Listed below are T cell receptor beta chains from one sample, sequenced in a study of Ad26.COV2.S vaccination and SARS-CoV-2 variants. Clones were read by immunoSEQ multiplex PCR, and TCRdb kept only the in-frame ones, dropping some. The sample records 400,000 or so clones, around nine tenths being singletons. The material was peripheral blood, obtained in a trial of Ad26.COV2.S vaccine versus placebo. These receptor sequences come from a person between 18 and 65 years old who received the Ad26.COV2.S COVID-19 vaccine or a placebo. Both conserved end residues are part of each CDR3. The D gene is left open where the match is weak. Clone size is not always given. Where it is, it says once, few, many or a class for expanded clones.

D gene: TRBD1
V gene: TRBV19
clone size: .
J gene: TRBJ1-2
CDR3 DNA: TGTGCCAGTACCACGGACAGGGTCTGGTATGGCTACACCTTC
CDR3 protein: CASTTDRVWYGYTF

D gene: .
V gene: TRBV2
clone size: .
J gene: TRBJ1-2
CDR3 DNA: TGTGCCAGCAGTGTATCCAATGGCTACACCTTC
CDR3 protein: CASSVSNGYTF

D gene: .
V gene: TRBV3-1/TRBV3-2
clone size: .
J gene: TRBJ1-1
CDR3 DNA: TGTGCCAGCAGCCCTCCCTCGGGGAGCACTGAAGCTTTCTTT
CDR3 protein: CASSPPSGSTEAFF

D gene: TRBD2
V gene: TRBV18
clone size: .
J gene: TRBJ2-1
CDR3 DNA: TGTGCCAGCTCACTGAGCGGGGGGCTTGATGAGCAGTTCTTC
CDR3 protein: CASSLSGGLDEQFF

D gene: TRBD2
V gene: TRBV2
clone size: .
J gene: TRBJ2-3
CDR3 DNA: TGTGCCAGCAGTGGCGGGGGGTACACAGATACGCAGTATTTT
CDR3 protein: CASSGGGYTDTQYF

D gene: TRBD2
V gene: TRBV19
clone size: .
J gene: TRBJ2-1
CDR3 DNA: TGTGCCAGCATGGATTGGGCCGGACTAGCGGGGGACGGTGAGCAGTTCTTC
CDR3 protein: CASMDWAGLAGDGEQFF

D gene: .
V gene: TRBV6-2/TRBV6-3
clone size: .
J gene: TRBJ1-2
CDR3 DNA: TGTGCCAGCAGTTACTCCGTTTACAGTGGCGGCTACACCTTC
CDR3 protein: CASSYSVYSGGYTF

D gene: .
V gene: TRBV19
clone size: once
J gene: TRBJ1-2
CDR3 DNA: TGTGCCACCTCCCCGGTAGGTGCCTTCTATGGCTACACCTTC
CDR3 protein: CATSPVGAFYGYTF

D gene: TRBD1
V gene: TRBV4-1
clone size: .
J gene: TRBJ1-6
CDR3 DNA: TGCGCCAGCAGCCAAGAGCACGGGAGGGGGCAATCACCCCTCCACTTT
CDR3 protein: CASSQEHGRGQSPLHF

D gene: TRBD1
V gene: TRBV30
clone size: .
J gene: TRBJ2-1
CDR3 DNA: TGTGCCTGGAGCTCCCGAGGGGGCCTTTACAGGGAGCAGTTCTTC
CDR3 protein: CAWSSRGGLYREQFF

D gene: TRBD1
V gene: TRBV7-2
clone size: .
J gene: TRBJ1-1
CDR3 DNA: TGTGCCAGCAGCGGACAGGTTAACACTGAAGCTTTCTTT
CDR3 protein: CASSGQVNTEAFF

D gene: .
V gene: TRBV4-1
clone size: .
J gene: TRBJ2-3
CDR3 DNA: TGCGCCAGCAGCCAAGTTGCGGGGTTCACAGATACGCAGTATTTT
CDR3 protein: CASSQVAGFTDTQYF

D gene: TRBD2
V gene: TRBV18
clone size: .
J gene: TRBJ2-1
CDR3 DNA: TGTGCCAGCTCACCAAGTTTTTGGCCTAGCGGGGGCCTCGTCGTAGGTGAGCAGTTCTTC
CDR3 protein: CASSPSFWPSGGLVVGEQFF

D gene: TRBD2
V gene: TRBV20-1
clone size: .
J gene: TRBJ2-3
CDR3 DNA: TGCAGTGCTAGTTCTAGCGGGGGCCCGGGGACAGATACGCAGTATTTT
CDR3 protein: CSASSSGGPGTDTQYF

D gene: .
V gene: TRBV6-1
clone size: .
J gene: TRBJ1-2
CDR3 DNA: TGTGCCAGCAGTGAAGGAGGATCTAACTATGGCTACACCTTC
CDR3 protein: CASSEGGSNYGYTF

D gene: .
V gene: TRBV7-8
clone size: .
J gene: TRBJ1-2
CDR3 DNA: TGTGCCAGCAGCCACAGGTCCTATGGCTACACCTTC
CDR3 protein: CASSHRSYGYTF

D gene: .
V gene: TRBV7-9
clone size: .
J gene: TRBJ1-3
CDR3 DNA: TGTGCCAGCAGCTGGGGCCTTGGAAACACCATATATTTT
CDR3 protein: CASSWGLGNTIYF

D gene: .
V gene: TRBV6-6
clone size: .
J gene: TRBJ1-6
CDR3 DNA: TGTGCCAGCAGTTACGACAGCTCCTATAATTCACCCCTCCACTTT
CDR3 protein: CASSYDSSYNSPLHF

D gene: .
V gene: TRBV5-4
clone size: .
J gene: TRBJ2-1
CDR3 DNA: TGTGCCAGCAGCTTGGTTGGGGGGGGGCCATCGATTGAGCAGTTCTTC
CDR3 protein: CASSLVGGGPSIEQFF

D gene: .
V gene: TRBV4-1
clone size: once
J gene: TRBJ1-3
CDR3 DNA: TGCGCCAGCAGCCAAGTGGGCAGGGCTGGAAACACCATATATTTT
CDR3 protein: CASSQVGRAGNTIYF

D gene: .
V gene: TRBV25-1
clone size: few
J gene: TRBJ1-6
CDR3 DNA: TGTGCCAGCAGTGCCCCCGGCGCGGGACGGTATAATTCACCCCTCCACTTT
CDR3 protein: CASSAPGAGRYNSPLHF

D gene: .
V gene: TRBV4-3
clone size: .
J gene: TRBJ1-5
CDR3 DNA: TGCGCCAGCAGCCTTGGACTCGTCGACAATCAGCCCCAGCATTTT
CDR3 protein: CASSLGLVDNQPQHF

D gene: .
V gene: TRBV6-5
clone size: .
J gene: TRBJ2-3
CDR3 DNA: TGTGCCAGCAGTTACTCGACTAGGTCAGATACGCAGTATTTT
CDR3 protein: CASSYSTRSDTQYF